This entry lists 17 T cell receptor beta chains sequenced from one sample in a study of shared clonotypes between healthy human individuals. Profiled with immunoSEQ multiplex PCR; TCRdb holds only in-frame clones, not every one. Of approximately 600,000 clones in the sample, 95% were seen once. CD45RO-negative cells were positively selected for CCR7, leaving out terminally differentiated effector memory CD45RA+ cells. The sequencing sample was made of naive CD8+ T cells sorted from blood. The source of these receptors is a woman aged 25 to 45 in good health.

V usage is TRBV6-6 and J usage is TRBJ2-1, with D possibly called TRBD1 or TRBD2 (5 bases each). From germline, CDR1 is MNHNY and CDR2 SVGAGI (reference sequence). The V end lost 0 bases, the J end lost 7 bases, and 13 bases lay between the germline ends. The CDR3 length is 15 residues. CDR3 nucleotides: TGTGCCAGCAGTTACTCTAGGACTGGACAAAATGAGCAGTTCTTC. It codes for CASSYSRTGQNEQFF.

This clone was detected once. The chain joins TRBV5-1 to TRBJ1-1, with 7 bases that match TRBD1. CDR1 and CDR2 (germline): SGHRS, YFSETQ. J was trimmed by 0 bases and V by 5 bases; bases with no gene match: 4. The length of the CDR3 is 14 residues. This CDR3 is CASSWTGLNTEAFF. The CDR3 region has the DNA TGCGCCAGCAGTTGGACAGGTTTGAACACTGAAGCTTTCTTT.

Worth noting for this clone: Other DNA sequences within the sample encode an identical CDR3. J is TRBJ1-1 and V is TRBV19; D call uncertain. Germline V gives CDR1 LNHDA, CDR2 SQIVND (reference sequence). V was clipped by 3 bases and J by 1 base, with 6 bases between them. The CDR3 length is 13 residues. CDR3 nucleotides: TGTGCCAGTAGTATCTGGGGGAACACTGAAGCTTTCTTT. Amino acid sequence: CASSIWGNTEAFF. Drawing the rest from reference TRBV19 and TRBJ1-1, the complete variable domain is DGGITQSPKYLFRKEGQNVTLSCEQNLNHDAMYWYRQDPGQGLRLIYYSQIVNDFQKGDIAEGYSVSREKKESFPLTVTSAQKNPTAFYLCASSIWGNTEAFFGQGTRLTVV.

A note on this clone: The identical CDR3 is also encoded by other nucleotide sequences in the sample. This rearrangement joins TRBV10-2 to TRBJ2-7, with D hard to call. Looked up from germline, CDR1 is WSHSY and CDR2 is SAAADI. V shed 2 bases and J shed 3 bases, with 5 bases lying between them. The CDR3 is 12 residues long. The DNA of the CDR3 is TGCGCCAGCAGTGAGCTGGGCTACGAGCAGTACTTC. Amino acids: CASSELGYEQYF.

The chain carries TRBV6-5 and TRBJ1-5, with unresolved D. V was cut by 3 bases and J by 6 bases, with 12 bases left in between. Germline loops: CDR1 MNHEY, CDR2 SVGAGI. This CDR3 comprises 14 residues. The chain's CDR3 is CASSYTSEGQPQHF. The CDR3 DNA sequence: TGTGCCAGCAGTTATACCAGCGAGGGTCAGCCCCAGCATTTT.

V gene TRBV10-3 combines with J gene TRBJ1-5; no reliable D call. Germline V CDR1 and CDR2: ENHRY, SYGVKD. Trimming shortened V by 8 bases and J by 2 bases, and 16 bases separated the two germline ends. The CDR3 is 15 residues long. In DNA, the CDR3 is TGTGCCATCTTCGGGAGAGGAGCGCGCAATCAGCCCCAGCATTTT. Translation: CAIFGRGARNQPQHF.

Comment on this clone: At the DNA level, this CDR3 is encoded by other sequences in the same sample as well. The chain couples TRBV4-1 to TRBJ1-1; D is uncertain. Germline assignment: CDR1 MGHRA and CDR2 YSYEKL. Trimming removed 1 base from V and 0 bases from J, with 3 bases in between. This CDR3 contains 13 residues. CDR3 sequence: CASSQVLNTEAFF. In DNA form, the CDR3 reads TGCGCCAGCAGCCAAGTATTGAACACTGAAGCTTTCTTT.

This clone was seen a few times. Other DNA sequences in the same sample also yield this CDR3. V and J are TRBV28 and TRBJ2-3; D unresolved. V was cut by 3 bases and J by 4 bases, with 2 bases left in between. The CDR3 spans 11 residues. The germline gives CDR1 MDHEN, CDR2 SYDVKM. This chain's CDR3 is CASSFSDTQYF. DNA for the CDR3: TGTGCCAGCAGTTTCTCAGATACGCAGTATTTT.

This chain connects TRBV18 to TRBJ2-1; D possibly corresponds to TRBD2 (6 bases). This CDR3 comprises 14 residues. Trimming pared 2 bases from V and 7 bases from J, leaving 12 bases between. From germline, CDR1 is KGHSH and CDR2 LQKENI. The CDR3 nucleotides are TGTGCCAGCTCACCAGTCGGGAGCGCAAATGAGCAGTTCTTC. Translated, it gives CASSPVGSANEQFF.

The genes are TRBV7-9 and TRBJ2-1, with 7 bases matching TRBD1. Trimming took 4 bases from V and 4 from J; bases not matched to a gene: 4. The V gene's germline CDR1 is SEHNR and CDR2 FQNEAQ (reference sequence). The CDR3 is 14 amino acids. Here the CDR3 DNA reads TGTGCCAGCAGCTCACAGGGGCCATACAATGAGCAGTTCTTC. Protein: CASSSQGPYNEQFF.

As for this clone: In the same sample, other DNA sequences code for this CDR3. This chain links TRBV28 with TRBJ2-1; no definite D call. V lost 6 bases and J lost 3, with 12 bases in between. Germline V gene data show CDR1 as MDHEN and CDR2 as SYDVKM. This CDR3 contains 14 residues. In DNA form, the CDR3 reads TGTGCCAGCAGCCCTACCGGCAGCTACAATGAGCAGTTCTTC. The encoded protein is CASSPTGSYNEQFF.

The rearrangement joins TRBV10-1 to TRBJ2-1; TRBD2 matches 7 bases. The CDR3 spans 15 residues. V was clipped by 7 bases and J by 5 bases; unmatched bases: 11. Germline CDR1 reads WNHNN; CDR2 reads SYGVQD (reference sequence). Here the CDR3 reads CASTTLAALHNEQFF. CDR3 DNA: TGCGCCAGCACCACCCTAGCGGCTCTGCACAATGAGCAGTTCTTC.

The CDR3 bases are TGCAGCGTCGTCGACTTGAATCTATACGAGCAGTACTTC. Translating gives CSVVDLNLYEQYF. The chain links TRBV29-1 to TRBJ2-7; D is unresolved. V dropped 6 bases and J dropped 4 bases, with 16 bases sitting between them. CDR3 length: 13 residues. The germline gives CDR1 SQVTM, CDR2 ANQGSEA.

The gene calls are TRBV7-9 and TRBJ2-5; 7 bases fit TRBD2. Germline V gives CDR1 SEHNR, CDR2 FQNEAQ (reference sequence). The CDR3 has 17 amino acids. The J segment lost 2 bases and the V segment lost 0 bases, leaving 9 bases of the junction unmatched. The CDR3 DNA reads as TGTGCCAGCAGCTTAGCAGCTAGCGGAGACCTTCAAGAGACCCAGTACTTC. Translated, it gives CASSLAASGDLQETQYF.

The chain links TRBV7-2 to TRBJ2-5; 8 bases are shared with TRBD1. The closer fit of TRBJ2-7 to the DNA end suggests the J call may be wrong. From germline, CDR1 is SGHTA and CDR2 FQGNSA. The CDR3 length is 14 residues. The DNA for the CDR3 is TGTGCCAGCAGCCTCCGGACAGGGTACGACGAGCAGTACTTC. Translated: CASSLRTGYDEQYF.

The chain uses TRBV27 and TRBJ2-1; 10 bases are a match to TRBD2. J was trimmed by 7 bases and V by 5 bases; bases with no gene match: 8. CDR1 is MNHEY and CDR2 is SMNVEV in the germline V gene (reference sequence). This CDR3 contains 15 residues. CDR3 bases: TGTGCCAGCAGTCTAAGCGGGAGGGCCCAAAATGAGCAGTTCTTC. Its protein product is CASSLSGRAQNEQFF.

This chain connects TRBV4-2 to TRBJ2-7, with TRBD2 matching 8 bases. Looked up from germline, CDR1 is LGHNA and CDR2 is YNFKEQ. Germline trimming cut 4 bases from V and 3 bases from J; bases unmatched to any gene: 8. The CDR3 length is 15 residues. Here the CDR3 DNA reads TGTGCCAGCAGCCCCGGGACTAGATCTAACTACGAGCAGTACTTC. Translating gives CASSPGTRSNYEQYF.